Each of the 4 T cell receptor beta chains below was sequenced from the same sample in a study of T-cell memory formation after mild COVID-19. From the 5' RACE reads, TCRdb called clonotypes with MiXCR, one entry per CDR3 protein. The profile shows approximately 150,000 distinct CDR3 sequences, 6% of them singletons. The sequenced sample was PBMCs or a T cell subset sorted from them (not recorded which). The receptors here all came from an adult woman who had mild COVID-19 (a few samples of this study predate the infection). Cell type and time point are not known.

This chain links TRBV4-1 with TRBJ1-6; unclear D gene. The CDR3 runs to 16 residues. V shed 1 base and J shed 7 bases, with 14 bases lying between them. Germline V gene data show CDR1 as MGHRA and CDR2 as YSYEKL. The CDR3 loop is CASSQVRSEGNSPLHF. The CDR3 nucleotides are TGCGCCAGCAGCCAAGTGCGGAGCGAAGGGAATTCACCCCTCCACTTT.

This clonotype was counted many times. The chain uses TRBV11-2 and TRBJ2-2; 8 bases match TRBD2. Germline CDR1 is SGHAT and CDR2 is FQNNGV. The trim removed 5 bases at V and 6 bases at J, leaving 8 bases unmatched. CDR3 size: 15 residues. The DNA for the CDR3 is TGTGCCAGCAGCCCCGGGACTAGGGTGTCCGGGGAGCTGTTTTTT. As protein: CASSPGTRVSGELFF.

This clonotype has a count of ten or more. The chain couples TRBV11-2 to TRBJ1-1, with 12 nucleotides matching TRBD1. Trimming at V came to 6 bases and at J to 5 bases, leaving 16 bases not matched to a gene. Germline V gives CDR1 SGHAT, CDR2 FQNNGV. The CDR3 has 18 residues. The CDR3 coding sequence is TGTGCCAGCAGGTTTAGAGCCTGGGGACAGGGGGCCGGGACTGAAGCTTTCTTT. This encodes CASRFRAWGQGAGTEAFF.

This clonotype was picked up many times. The chain recombines TRBV7-2 with TRBJ2-1; D is unresolved. Trimming took off 5 bases at V and 7 bases at J, with 12 bases between the two ends. The CDR3 is made up of 13 amino acids. In germline, CDR1 is SGHTA, CDR2 FQGNSA. The CDR3 here is CASSLPARNEQFF. In nucleotides, the CDR3 is TGTGCCAGCAGCCTGCCTGCCCGGAATGAGCAGTTCTTC.